The 21 T cell receptor beta chains presented below share a single source sample, sequenced in a study of shared clonotypes between healthy human individuals. Measured with immunoSEQ multiplex PCR; TCRdb has only the in-frame clones, and not every one. The sample lists a few million clones, just under 95% occurring once. Sequences were obtained from naive CD4+ T cells from PBMCs. Subset defined: CD45RA+ positively selected. The source is a man aged 18 to 29 in good health. Some clones in this sample may be carry-over from other donors' samples.

V gene TRBV2 combines with J gene TRBJ2-2; 10 bases are a match to TRBD2. V shed 1 base and J 5 bases; nucleotides not matched to a gene: 1. CDR1 SNHLY and CDR2 FYNNEI come from the germline V gene. This CDR3 has 15 residues. The CDR3 protein is CASSEVLAGTGELFF. The DNA for the CDR3 is TGTGCCAGCAGTGAAGTACTAGCGGGAACCGGGGAGCTGTTTTTT.

This rearrangement joins TRBV20-1 to TRBJ1-2, with TRBD1 as a possible D gene (5 bases). The CDR3 has 11 residues. CDR1 DFQATT and CDR2 SNEGSKA come from the germline V gene (reference sequence). The CDR3 loop is CTGGSSYGYTF. The CDR3 nucleotides read TGCACCGGGGGGTCTAGCTATGGCTACACCTTC.

The chain carries TRBV4-2 and TRBJ2-1; 13 bases map to TRBD2. Germline lookup yields CDR1 LGHNA and CDR2 YNFKEQ. The V and J ends lost 2 bases and 10 bases, in that order; junction bases with no gene match: 14. This CDR3 comprises 18 residues. DNA of the CDR3: TGTGCCAGCAGCCAAAGGACAGGACTAGCGGGAGAGGCTGGGGAGCAGTTCTTC. Its protein product is CASSQRTGLAGEAGEQFF.

The chain links TRBV7-2 to TRBJ1-2; tentative D call: TRBD1 (5 bases). V lost 2 bases and J lost 6, with 7 bases in between. Germline V gene sequence: CDR1 SGHTA, CDR2 FQGNSA. This CDR3 has 12 residues. In nucleotides, the CDR3 is TGTGCCAGCAGCTTATTAGGGGATGGCTACACCTTC. Protein: CASSLLGDGYTF.

The rearrangement uses TRBV28 and TRBJ1-1, with 7 bases matching TRBD1. CDR1 is MDHEN and CDR2 is SYDVKM in the germline V gene. This CDR3 is built from 15 residues. V shed 5 bases and J 5 bases; nucleotides not matched to a gene: 11. CDR3 sequence: CASSLTGSAGTEAFF. The CDR3 DNA is TGTGCCAGCAGTCTGACAGGGTCTGCGGGTACTGAAGCTTTCTTT. Drawing the rest from reference TRBV28 and TRBJ1-1, the complete variable domain is DVKVTQSSRYLVKRTGEKVFLECVQDMDHENMFWYRQDPGLGLRLIYFSYDVKMKEKGDIPEGYSVSREKKERFSLILESASTNQTSMYLCASSLTGSAGTEAFFGQGTRLTVV.

This chain connects TRBV7-9 to TRBJ2-1, with TRBD2 identical over 7 bases. Per germline, CDR1 SEHNR and CDR2 FQNEAQ (reference sequence). The CDR3 extends over 16 amino acids. Trimming cost V 5 bases and J 7 bases; bases outside gene matches: 14. CDR3 sequence (DNA): TGTGCCAGCAGCCCCCGGGGTGGCGGGAGTGAGAATGAGCAGTTCTTC. Protein: CASSPRGGGSENEQFF.

The chain is built from TRBV10-2 and TRBJ2-1, with D possibly TRBD1 on 5 matching bases. The ends were cut back, 7 bases at V and 3 bases at J, with 10 bases in the middle. There are 13 residues in the CDR3. The germline V gene encodes CDR1 WSHSY and CDR2 SAAADI. This CDR3 reads CASKAGIYNEQFF. CDR3 nucleotides: TGCGCCAGCAAGGCAGGGATCTACAATGAGCAGTTCTTC.

The V gene is TRBV10-3, the J gene TRBJ1-5; D remains ambiguous. CDR1 and CDR2 from the germline V gene are ENHRY and SYGVKD. V lost 2 bases and J lost 0, with 5 bases in between. The CDR3 length is 14 residues. The CDR3 is CAISEGNSNQPQHF. DNA of the CDR3: TGTGCCATCAGTGAGGGGAATAGCAATCAGCCCCAGCATTTT.

V gene TRBV5-1 combines with J gene TRBJ2-7; D unresolved. This CDR3 spans 14 amino acids. V lost 6 bases and J 3 bases, leaving 16 bases between the germline ends. The V gene's germline CDR1 is SGHRS and CDR2 YFSETQ. For the CDR3, the DNA is TGCGCCAGCACCGACCTCCCCGGAAACTACGAGCAGTACTTC. Its translation is CASTDLPGNYEQYF.

The rearrangement joins TRBV29-1 to TRBJ1-6; 10 bases line up with TRBD1. CDR3 length: 17 residues. Losses at the gene ends were 3 bases for V and 2 bases for J; bases not matched to a gene: 7. Germline CDR1 reads SQVTM; CDR2 reads ANQGSEA. The CDR3 region has the DNA TGCAGCGTTGAGGGGACAGGGGCACAAACCTATAATTCACCCCTCCACTTT. The encoded protein is CSVEGTGAQTYNSPLHF.

The genes are TRBV5-1 and TRBJ2-1; 10 bases line up with TRBD1. CDR1 is SGHRS and CDR2 is YFSETQ in the germline V gene. The CDR3 has 15 residues. Trimming at V came to 4 bases and at J to 8 bases, leaving 9 bases not matched to a gene. Here the CDR3 DNA reads TGCGCCAGCAGCGGAGGACAGGGGGAGTACGATGAGCAGTTCTTC. Its protein is CASSGGQGEYDEQFF.

V usage is TRBV2 and J usage is TRBJ2-1; 10 bases are a match to TRBD2. The germline CDR1 and CDR2 sequences are SNHLY and FYNNEI. The CDR3 runs to 18 residues. With 6 bases clipped from V and 5 bases from J, the junction kept 16 bases outside the gene matches. CDR3 residues: CASSTRASGSFGDNEQFF. The CDR3 region has the DNA TGTGCCAGCAGCACAAGGGCTAGCGGGAGTTTTGGGGACAATGAGCAGTTCTTC.

The J gene is TRBJ2-5, the V gene TRBV6-1; D unresolved. The V end was cut by 0 bases, the J end by 7 bases, with 3 bases between. From germline, CDR1 is MNHNS and CDR2 SASEGT. This CDR3 spans 11 amino acids. The CDR3 sequence: CASSEAGTQYF. The DNA for the CDR3 is TGTGCCAGCAGTGAAGCGGGGACCCAGTACTTC.

The chain has TRBV9 and TRBJ1-5, with D unresolved. V lost 0 bases to trimming and J lost 3 bases, with 10 bases between them. CDR1 is SGDLS, CDR2 YYNGEE, per germline. The CDR3 runs to 15 residues. The CDR3 nucleotides are TGTGCCAGCAGCGTAGGTGCCCTGACCAATCAGCCCCAGCATTTT. Translation: CASSVGALTNQPQHF.

The J gene is TRBJ2-7, the V gene TRBV6-1; D unresolved. The CDR3 extends over 16 amino acids. In germline, CDR1 is MNHNS, CDR2 SASEGT. V lost 4 bases and J 1 base, leaving 17 bases between the germline ends. The CDR3 nucleotides are TGTGCCAGCAGTGTCCTGGGGAACCGCCCTTCCTACGAGCAGTACTTC. As protein: CASSVLGNRPSYEQYF.

The chain employs TRBV7-2 and TRBJ2-7; 11 bases are a match to TRBD2. The V gene's germline CDR1 is SGHTA and CDR2 FQGNSA. V shed 4 bases, J shed 6 bases, and the junction held 11 bases outside the gene matches. The CDR3 runs 16 residues. In nucleotides, the CDR3 is TGTGCCAGCAGCTCCTCGCCACTAGCGGGAGTGGGCGAGCAGTACTTC. Its translation: CASSSSPLAGVGEQYF.

The V and J genes are TRBV30 and TRBJ2-1, with 7 bases matching TRBD1. The CDR3 is made up of 11 amino acids. CDR1 is GTSNPN and CDR2 is SVGIG in the germline V gene (reference sequence). J lost 11 bases, V lost 4 bases, and 5 bases had no gene match. Written as DNA, the CDR3 is TGTGCCTGGACCCGGACAGGTCAGCAGTTCTTC. It is translated as CAWTRTGQQFF.

This clone was seen a single time. The same CDR3 is also encoded by other DNA sequences in this sample. The chain uses TRBV2 and TRBJ2-5; a possible D gene is TRBD1 (5 bases). Germline loops: CDR1 SNHLY, CDR2 FYNNEI. Deletions cut 1 base from V and 4 bases from J, with 10 bases between. CDR3 length equals 14 residues. CDR3 sequence: CASSEGQGGETQYF. In DNA form, the CDR3 reads TGTGCCAGCAGTGAAGGTCAGGGCGGAGAGACCCAGTACTTC.

V and J are TRBV28 and TRBJ1-3; TRBD1 is a possible D gene (6 bases). The CDR3 length is 16 residues. CDR1 MDHEN and CDR2 SYDVKM come from the germline V gene. V lost 6 bases and J lost 0, with 15 bases in between. CDR3: CASRLTGLSSGNTIYF. The CDR3, as DNA: TGTGCCAGCAGGCTGACAGGTTTGAGCTCTGGAAACACCATATATTTT.

The V gene is TRBV7-9, the J gene TRBJ2-6, with TRBD1 matching 8 bases. V lost 7 bases and J lost 2; bases outside the gene matches: 4. CDR1 and CDR2 (germline): SEHNR, FQNEAQ (reference sequence). The CDR3 is made up of 15 amino acids. CDR3 protein: CASTLDRAGANVLTF. In nucleotides, the CDR3 is TGTGCCAGCACCTTGGACAGGGCTGGGGCCAACGTCCTGACTTTC.

This clone was recorded only once. The chain uses TRBV30 and TRBJ2-7, with 8 bases identical to TRBD1. The CDR3 sequence is 14 residues long. Germline loops: CDR1 GTSNPN, CDR2 SVGIG (reference sequence). V shed 0 bases and J 4 bases; nucleotides not matched to a gene: 5. Written as DNA, the CDR3 is TGTGCCTGGAGTGTTGACAGGGGTATTTACGAGCAGTACTTC. Translating it yields CAWSVDRGIYEQYF.